Listed below are T cell receptor beta chains from one sample, sequenced in a study of CD8 T cells in Susac syndrome. Each CDR3 protein is one row after TCRdb ran MiXCR on the immunoSEQ multiplex PCR reads. This repertoire shows about 430,000 distinct CDR3 sequences, 85% found once; its top ten account for more than 0.09%. Sequences were obtained from CD8+ T cells from PBMCs. The receptors derive from a human donor with multiple sclerosis. Both conserved end residues are part of each CDR3. Each record gives: D gene, V gene, J gene, CDR3 protein, CDR3 DNA. A D gene is named only where the DNA matches it firmly.

NA	TRBV18	TRBJ2-5	CASSAATYQETQYF	TGTGCCAGCTCCGCAGCCACGTACCAAGAGACCCAGTACTTC
TRBD2	TRBV5-1	TRBJ2-7	CASSLALAGYYEQYF	TGCGCCAGCAGCTTGGCGCTAGCGGGATACTACGAGCAGTACTTC
NA	TRBV20-1	TRBJ1-1	CSAIGNGVIRMNTEAFF	TGCAGTGCGATAGGGAACGGGGTAATCCGGATGAACACTGAAGCTTTCTTT
TRBD2	TRBV6-1	TRBJ2-3	CASSEVSGSGSGDTQYF	TGTGCCAGCAGTGAGGTTAGCGGGAGCGGGTCGGGGGATACGCAGTATTTT
TRBD2	TRBV12-3/TRBV12-4	TRBJ2-5	CASSHTSGLAGPRETQYF	TGTGCCAGCAGTCACACCTCGGGACTAGCGGGGCCGCGGGAGACCCAGTACTTC
NA	TRBV27	TRBJ2-4	CASSSGPGYIQYF	TGTGCCAGCAGTTCAGGGCCCGGCTATATTCAGTACTTC
TRBD1	TRBV29-1	TRBJ2-7	CSVALRDRGLEQYF	TGCAGCGTTGCCCTCCGGGACAGGGGGCTTGAGCAGTACTTC
NA	TRBV20-1	TRBJ1-5	CSARGFREESQPQHF	TGCAGTGCTAGAGGTTTCAGGGAGGAAAGTCAGCCCCAGCATTTT
NA	TRBV5-4	TRBJ2-2	CASSAGRANTGELFF	TGTGCCAGCAGCGCGGGTCGAGCCAACACCGGGGAGCTGTTTTTT
TRBD2	TRBV10-2	TRBJ2-7	CTSSFGLAGPYEQYF	TGCACCAGCAGTTTTGGACTAGCGGGCCCCTACGAGCAGTACTTC
NA	TRBV7-9	TRBJ2-2	CASNVGPPQLRTGELFF	TGTGCCAGCAACGTAGGACCGCCGCAGTTGAGAACCGGGGAGCTGTTTTTT